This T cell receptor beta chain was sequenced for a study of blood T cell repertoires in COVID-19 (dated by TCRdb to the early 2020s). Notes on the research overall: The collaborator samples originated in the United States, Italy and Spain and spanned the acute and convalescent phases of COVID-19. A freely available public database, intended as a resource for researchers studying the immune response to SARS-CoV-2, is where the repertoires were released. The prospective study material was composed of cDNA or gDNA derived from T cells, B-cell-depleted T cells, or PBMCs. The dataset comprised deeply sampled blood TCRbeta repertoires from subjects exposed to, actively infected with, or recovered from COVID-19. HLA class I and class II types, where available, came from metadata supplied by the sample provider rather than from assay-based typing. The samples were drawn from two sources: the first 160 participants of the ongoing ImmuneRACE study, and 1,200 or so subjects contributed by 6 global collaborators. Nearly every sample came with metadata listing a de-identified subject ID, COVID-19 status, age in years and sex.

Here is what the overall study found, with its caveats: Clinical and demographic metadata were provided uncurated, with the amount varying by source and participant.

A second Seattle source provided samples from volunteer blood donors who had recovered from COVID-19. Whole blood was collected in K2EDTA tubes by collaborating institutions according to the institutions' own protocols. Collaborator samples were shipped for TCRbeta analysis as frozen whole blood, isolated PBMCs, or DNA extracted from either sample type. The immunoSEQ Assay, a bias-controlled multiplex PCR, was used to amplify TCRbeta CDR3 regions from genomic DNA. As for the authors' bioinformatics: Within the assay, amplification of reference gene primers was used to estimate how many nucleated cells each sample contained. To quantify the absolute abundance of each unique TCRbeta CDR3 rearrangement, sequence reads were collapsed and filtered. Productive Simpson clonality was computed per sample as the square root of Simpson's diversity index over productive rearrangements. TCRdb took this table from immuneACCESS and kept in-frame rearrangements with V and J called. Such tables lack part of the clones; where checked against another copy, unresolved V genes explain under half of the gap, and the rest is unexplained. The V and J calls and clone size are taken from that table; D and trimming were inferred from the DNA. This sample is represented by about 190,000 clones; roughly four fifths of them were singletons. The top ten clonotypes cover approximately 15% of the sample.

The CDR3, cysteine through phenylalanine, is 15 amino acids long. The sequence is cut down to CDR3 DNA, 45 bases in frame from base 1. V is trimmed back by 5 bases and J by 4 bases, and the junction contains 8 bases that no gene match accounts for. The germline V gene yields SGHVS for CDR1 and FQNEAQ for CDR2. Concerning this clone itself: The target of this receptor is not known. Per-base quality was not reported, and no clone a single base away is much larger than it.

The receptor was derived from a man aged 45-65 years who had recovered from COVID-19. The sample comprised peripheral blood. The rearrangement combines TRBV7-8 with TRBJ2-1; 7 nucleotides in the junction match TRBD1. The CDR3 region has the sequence CASSRSGTAYNEQFF. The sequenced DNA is TGTGCCAGCAGCCGATCCGGGACAGCTTACAATGAGCAGTTCTTC.